This TCR beta chain comes out of a study of early T cells in non-severe SARS-CoV-2 infection. Study information: Bulk RNA from unsorted whole blood was sequenced; chains were unpaired.

Researchers tagged individual cDNA molecules with unique molecular identifiers. From the 5' RACE reads, TCRdb called clonotypes with MiXCR, one entry per CDR3 protein. The data hold 98,000 or so distinct CDR3 sequences, with approximately 12% observed a single time. Of note for this clonotype: The antigen remains undetermined.

Trimming removed 4 bases from V and 4 bases from J, with 10 bases in between. This CDR3 has 12 amino acids. The germline gives CDR1 DFQATT, CDR2 SNEGSKA (reference sequence). Broader study findings: CD4 and private specificities were missed by VDJdb matching, which favored anti-spike CD8 responses.

The chain is built from TRBV20-1 and TRBJ1-1; D gene ambiguous. Sequences were derived from whole blood, sampled at baseline. The receptor's source is an adult who was a healthcare worker with PCR-confirmed SARS-CoV-2 infection or an uninfected control (not recorded which). In DNA form, the CDR3 reads TGCAGTGCTATACTTCTCAGCACTGAAGCTTTCTTT. This translates into CSAILLSTEAFF.